The clone carrying this T cell receptor (beta chain) was detected a few times. Described time point: persistent/refractory GD, antithyroid drugs over 5 years with positive TRAb. Making the TCR library involved RNA that had been extracted from PBMCs. One endocrinology department in Xi'an, China, was where patients came from. Arm-PCR of CDR3 regions with iRepertoire HTBI primers generated TCR beta libraries. TCRdb called the multiplex PCR reads again in MiXCR, with one record for every CDR3 protein. The sample has 300,000 to 400,000 distinct CDR3 sequences; about 18% are singletons. The record originates from a study of regulatory T cells in long-lasting Graves disease. V gave up 6 bases and J gave up 9 bases; unmatched junction bases: 17. CDR3 length: 15 amino acids. The germline CDR1 and CDR2 sequences are SQVTM and ANQGSEA.

The starting material was peripheral blood mononuclear cells (PBMCs), obtained when the disease was refractory, from a patient treated with antithyroid drugs. The origin of this receptor is a female donor with Graves disease. This chain joins TRBV29-1 and TRBJ2-7, with 10 bases aligning to TRBD1. The CDR3 protein is CSVGSTGGSGSRQYF. The CDR3 DNA is TGCAGCGTGGGTTCGACAGGGGGCTCGGGGAGTCGGCAGTACTTC.